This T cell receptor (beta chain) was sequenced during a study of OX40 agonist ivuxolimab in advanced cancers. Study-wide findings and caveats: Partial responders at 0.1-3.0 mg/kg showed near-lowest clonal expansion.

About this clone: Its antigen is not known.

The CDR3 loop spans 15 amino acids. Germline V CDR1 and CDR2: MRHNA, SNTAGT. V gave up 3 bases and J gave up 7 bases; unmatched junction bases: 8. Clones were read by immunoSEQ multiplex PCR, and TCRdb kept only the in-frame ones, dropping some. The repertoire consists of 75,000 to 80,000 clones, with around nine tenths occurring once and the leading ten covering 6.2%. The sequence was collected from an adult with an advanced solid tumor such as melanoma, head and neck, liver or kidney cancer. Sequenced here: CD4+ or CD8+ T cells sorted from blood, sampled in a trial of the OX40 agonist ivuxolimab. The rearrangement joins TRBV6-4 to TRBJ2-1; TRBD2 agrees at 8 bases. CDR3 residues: CASSDLTSGSNEQFF. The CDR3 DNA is TGTGCCAGCAGTGATCTAACTAGCGGAAGTAATGAGCAGTTCTTC.